One and the same sample provided the 14 T cell receptor beta chains below, sequenced in a study of blood T cell repertoires in COVID-19. The assay was immunoSEQ multiplex PCR, and TCRdb's table has in-frame clones only and misses some. The repertoire includes about 180,000 clones, 85% to 90% of them detected once, and 15% to 20% sits in the top ten. Sequencing used peripheral blood. The receptors here all came from a person between 65 and 80 years old with COVID-19, enrolled during active disease.

This chain connects TRBV20-1 to TRBJ2-1; D is undetermined. The V end was cut by 3 bases, the J end by 0 bases, with 15 bases between. The V gene's germline CDR1 is DFQATT and CDR2 SNEGSKA (reference sequence). The CDR3 runs to 16 residues. The CDR3 DNA is TGCAGTGCTAGTGGTGGGTCGCGGAGCTCCTACAATGAGCAGTTCTTC. As protein: CSASGGSRSSYNEQFF.

The genes are TRBV5-4 and TRBJ2-5; tentatively, D is TRBD2 (6 bases). The length of the CDR3 is 13 residues. Germline V CDR1 and CDR2: SGHNT, YYREEE (reference sequence). The V end lost 0 bases, the J end lost 5 bases, and 8 bases lay between the germline ends. Here the CDR3 DNA reads TGTGCCAGCAGCTTGGCGGGGGATGAGACCCAGTACTTC. This codes for CASSLAGDETQYF.

This clone has just one count. This sequence joins TRBV5-1 and TRBJ2-1; TRBD2 matches at 12 bases. Germline CDR1 SGHRS, CDR2 YFSETQ. This CDR3 region has 16 residues. Losses at the gene ends were 0 bases for V and 8 bases for J; bases not matched to a gene: 6. The CDR3 bases are TGCGCCAGCAGCTTGGCCGGACTAGCGGGGATCGATGAGCAGTTCTTC. It is translated as CASSLAGLAGIDEQFF.

This clone was recorded once. The rearrangement links TRBV7-2 to TRBJ2-1; 9 positions agree with TRBD2. V trimming: 1 base; J trimming: 7 bases; junction bases outside the gene matches: 14. This CDR3 is 18 amino acids long. Germline V gives CDR1 SGHTA, CDR2 FQGNSA. Written as DNA, the CDR3 is TGTGCCAGCAGCTTAGTTTCCCGCGGGAGGGCCGGTAATAATGAGCAGTTCTTC. This sequence encodes CASSLVSRGRAGNNEQFF.

The gene calls are TRBV28 and TRBJ1-5; a weak D match, TRBD1 (5 bases). The CDR3 is 15 amino acids. Looked up from germline, CDR1 is MDHEN and CDR2 is SYDVKM. The germline V and J ends were trimmed by 2 bases and 4 bases, with 12 bases remaining between them. CDR3 sequence reads: CASSLGGGRNQPQHF. The CDR3 nucleotides are TGTGCCAGCAGTTTAGGGGGGGGTAGGAATCAGCCCCAGCATTTT.

This clone turned up a few times. The chain combines TRBV5-6 with TRBJ1-1; a possible D gene is TRBD1 (6 bases). This CDR3 is 13 amino acids long. In germline, CDR1 is SGHDT, CDR2 YYEEEE. Between the trimmed V and J ends, which lost 1 base and 4 bases, there was a span of 8 bases. CDR3 amino acids: CASSLIQGTEAFF. The CDR3, as DNA: TGTGCCAGCAGCTTGATACAGGGCACTGAAGCTTTCTTT.

The chain couples TRBV19 to TRBJ2-7; D might be TRBD2 (6 bases). There are 16 residues in the CDR3. Germline V gives CDR1 LNHDA, CDR2 SQIVND (reference sequence). V shed 4 bases and J shed 3 bases, with 19 bases lying between them. This CDR3 reads CASSRPGANAVYEQYF. CDR3 sequence (DNA): TGTGCCAGTAGTAGGCCGGGAGCCAACGCAGTCTACGAGCAGTACTTC.

The V call is TRBV7-3, the J call TRBJ2-7; a possible D gene is TRBD2 (6 bases). Trimming shortened V by 2 bases and J by 3 bases, and 8 bases separated the two germline ends. The CDR3 contains 13 residues. The germline V gene encodes CDR1 SGHTA and CDR2 FQGTGA. Written as DNA, the CDR3 is TGTGCCAGCAGCTTAGGAGGGAACTACGAGCAGTACTTC. This gives the protein CASSLGGNYEQYF.

V is TRBV18 and J is TRBJ2-3; a weak D match, TRBD1 (5 bases). Germline CDR1 and CDR2: KGHSH and LQKENI. The V gene lost 3 bases and the J gene lost 5 bases, with 12 bases spanning the gap. There are 14 residues in the CDR3. Here the CDR3 reads CASSPSPRGDTQYF. The DNA of the CDR3 is TGTGCCAGCTCACCGTCCCCTAGGGGAGATACGCAGTATTTT.

V and J are TRBV9 and TRBJ2-5, with 8 bases that match TRBD2. This CDR3 is 14 amino acids long. CDR1 and CDR2 (germline): SGDLS, YYNGEE. V was clipped by 3 bases and J by 5 bases; unmatched bases: 6. The CDR3 loop reads CASSGPGGRETQYF. The CDR3 bases are TGTGCCAGCAGCGGCCCGGGAGGGAGGGAGACCCAGTACTTC.

The chain combines TRBV19 with TRBJ1-5; D remains unclear. The CDR3 totals 15 residues. V shed 0 bases and J shed 7 bases, with 13 bases lying between them. Germline V gene sequence: CDR1 LNHDA, CDR2 SQIVND (reference sequence). The CDR3 spells CASSIDRRRGQPQHF. The CDR3 DNA is TGTGCCAGTAGTATAGACCGACGGCGAGGGCAGCCCCAGCATTTT.

The chain joins TRBV15 to TRBJ1-2; 7 nucleotides agree with TRBD1. This CDR3 has 19 amino acids. Looked up from germline, CDR1 is LNHNV and CDR2 is YYDKDF (reference sequence). The trim removed 0 bases at V and 3 bases at J, leaving 16 bases unmatched. The CDR3 protein is CATSRDTLITGATDYGYTF. The CDR3 DNA reads TGTGCCACCAGCAGAGACACACTTATCACAGGGGCGACAGACTATGGCTACACCTTC.

The rearrangement joins TRBV14 to TRBJ1-3; no definite D call. V was pared by 3 bases and J by 4 bases, with 13 bases between. This CDR3 contains 15 residues. Germline V gene lookup returns CDR1 SGHDN and CDR2 FVKESK. The DNA of the CDR3 is TGTGCCAGCAGCCAGTTCCGTGGCCACGGAAACACCATATATTTT. Its protein is CASSQFRGHGNTIYF. The entire variable domain, with the rest obtained from reference TRBV14 and TRBJ1-3, is as follows: EAGVTQFPSHSVIEKGQTVTLRCDPISGHDNLYWYRRVMGKEIKFLLHFVKESKQDESGMPNNRFLAERTGGTYSTLKVQPAELEDSGVYFCASSQFRGHGNTIYFGEGSWLTVV.

The genes are TRBV28 and TRBJ1-2, with D possibly matching TRBD1 (5 bases). CDR3 length: 13 amino acids. Germline assignment: CDR1 MDHEN and CDR2 SYDVKM. The V and J ends lost 5 bases and 5 bases respectively, with 12 bases between them. CDR3: CASSQTASYGYTF. CDR3 nucleotide sequence: TGTGCCAGCAGTCAGACAGCCAGTTATGGCTACACCTTC.